A single T cell receptor (beta chain) is shown here with its context. The antigen remains unidentified. Terminally differentiated effector memory CD45RA+ cells were excluded from the naive CD8 cells, which were CD45RO-negative and positively selected for CCR7. The CDR3 runs 13 residues. CDR1 GTSNPN and CDR2 SVGIG come from the germline V gene (reference sequence). The ends lost 7 bases at V and 5 bases at J; junction bases unmatched: 8. The source of the sample is a study of shared clonotypes between healthy human individuals. Study overall: Per donor, CD8 memory used one plate, CD8 naive used two, CD4 memory used three and CD4 naive used three. Broader study findings: Donor clonotype sharing was expected to depend on sequencing depth. What limited the represented genetic and exposure-history diversity was the small number of donors.

As processed by the authors: ImmunoSEQ only sent back junction sequences with no quality scores, so filtering was done differently. TCRdb's copy holds only in-frame clones and misses some; the assay was immunoSEQ multiplex PCR. V, J and clone size are those of that table, while D and trimming were read from the DNA. The sample has some 2 million clones, about 94% seen once. Sequencing was performed on naive CD8+ T cells sorted from blood. The sequence was collected from a man in his late teens or twenties in good health. V and J are TRBV30 and TRBJ1-5; TRBD1 aligns across 7 bases. The CDR3 bases are TGTGCCTTAAACAGGGGTGGGGATCAGCCCCAGCATTTT. Translating it yields CALNRGGDQPQHF.